Below, one TCR beta chain is given with its context. The antigen it binds to is not known. Qualities for individual bases were not recorded, and no much larger clone is one base off. TCR CDR3 regions were amplified from genomic DNA by multiplex PCR using the deep immunoSEQ assay. Genomic DNA extracted from each cell subset was distributed evenly over all wells of several immunoSEQ 96-well plates, and each plate served as one replicate. For sorted subsets, approximately 0.2 ug of genomic DNA, equivalent to roughly 33,000 T cell genomes, went into each replicate PCR. The purified libraries were quantified using a Qubit 3.0 fluorometer, sized with a Bioanalyzer 2100, and then quantified again using the KAPA Library Quantification kit. Every immunoSEQ 96-well plate was sequenced on a dedicated single-read 150-cycle Illumina NextSeq 550 flow cell. The original methods were these. Because only junctional sequences without quality scores were contained in the immunoSEQ output, filtering matching that applied to full-length reads could not be performed. To assign V/J genes and CDR3, sequences were annotated using PyIR, a Python wrapper for IgBLAST v1.9, with IMGT germline references. Reads with weak V/J assignments (E-value above 1e-6), missing CDR3, stop codons, out-of-frame junctions, or ambiguous translated residues were removed. V3J clonotypes were defined as sequences sharing an identical inferred V gene, J gene, and CDR3 amino acid sequence. To compute the percentage overlap between repertoires, the number of shared unique clonotypes was divided by the size of the smaller repertoire. Repertoire richness was assessed with RTK rarefaction, the Chao1 estimator, and Recon v2.1 estimates of unobserved clonotypes. Generation probabilities were computed with OLGA for all TCRbeta clonotypes obtained by the gDNA method from a few donors. TCRdb's version of the immuneACCESS table is confined to in-frame rearrangements and falls short of the full clone set. An unresolved V gene accounts for under half of the shortfall where checked; the remainder is of unknown origin. V and J calls plus clone size are reproduced from that table; the DNA served to infer D and trimming. The sample table shows about 1.1 million clones, and more than 75% are seen once. Roughly 0.55% of the sample rests with the top ten.

Counted from cysteine to phenylalanine, this CDR3 has 13 amino acids. Of the read, only the CDR3 DNA is kept; its 39 bases are in frame from base 1. From a lookup of the germline V gene, CDR1 and CDR2 are SGHDN and FVKESK. Deletion took 1 base off V and 2 bases off J, with a span of 5 bases between the germline ends. The donors were healthy, HIV-negative adults who had no recently reported acute infections or vaccinations. All donors were Caucasian adults living in Nashville, Tennessee, USA. Magnetic negative selection was used to enrich CD4+ T cells, after which naive cells were positively selected on CD45RA and the negative fraction became the memory subset. After blood collection by leukapheresis, PBMCs were isolated using Ficoll-Histopaque density gradient centrifugation and then cryopreserved in the vapor phase of liquid nitrogen. Purity and quantity of every magnetically sorted T cell population were checked by analytical flow cytometry. From each sorted fraction, genomic DNA was isolated and quantified by UV absorbance on a Nanodrop 2000c.

The data are from a study of shared clonotypes between healthy human individuals (TCRdb year 2020). In the study overall: The cohort comprised a couple of women and a few men aged 18 to 49 years. To increase sequencing depth and limit assay-specific biases, TCR repertoire library preparation and sequencing were carried out by different laboratories using diverse techniques. Leukapheresis yielded between about 0.85 and 9 billion PBMCs per donor. To estimate repertoire size and how much clonotype sharing occurs between individuals, the study deeply sequenced the blood TCR repertoires of five or six healthy adults. For each donor, CD4 naive and CD4 memory were each given three plates, CD8 naive was given two plates, and CD8 memory was given one plate.

The research as a whole found: Sampling was restricted to blood, and TCR repertoires in tissues likely differ from the TCR repertoires found in blood. Higher generation probabilities were observed for clonotypes shared by all four sorted-subset donors than for non-shared clonotypes. Based on pairwise subsampling, the degree of clonotype sharing among donors was expected to be affected by sequencing depth. Even with the large sequencing depth, rarefaction of the sorted-subset datasets indicated that sequencing was incomplete. Sharing across a few donors was observed for about 5% of naive CD4, 3.5% of naive CD8, 2% to 2.5% of memory CD4, and about 0.4% of memory CD8 clonotypes. Estimated clonotype richness was generally larger for naive than for memory subsets. Because the study included only a small number of donors, the genetic and exposure-history diversity represented was limited.

The clonotype comes from a man younger than 35 in good health. Some clones in this sample may be carry-over from other donors' samples. Sequencing was performed on memory CD4+ T cells from PBMCs. What the cell subset or site label conveys for this sample: CD45RA-negative fraction. The sequence links TRBV14 to TRBJ1-2; the D gene assignment is ambiguous. The CDR3 is CASSQGLNYGYTF. The bases are TGTGCCAGCAGCCAAGGTCTGAACTATGGCTACACCTTC.